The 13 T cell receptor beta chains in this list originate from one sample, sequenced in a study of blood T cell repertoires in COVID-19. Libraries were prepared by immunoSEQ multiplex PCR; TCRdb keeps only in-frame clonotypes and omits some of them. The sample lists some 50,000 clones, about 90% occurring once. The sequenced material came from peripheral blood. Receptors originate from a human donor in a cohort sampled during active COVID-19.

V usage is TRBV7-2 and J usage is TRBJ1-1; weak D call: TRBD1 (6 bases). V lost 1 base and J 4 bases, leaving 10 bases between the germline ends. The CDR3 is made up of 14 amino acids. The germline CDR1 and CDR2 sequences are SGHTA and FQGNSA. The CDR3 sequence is CASSLGGGSTEAFF. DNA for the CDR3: TGTGCCAGCAGCTTAGGAGGGGGTTCCACTGAAGCTTTCTTT.

The CDR3 nucleotides are TGTGCCAGCAGCTTAGATTGGGGGGGCGGGACCTCGTACAATGAGCAGTTCTTC. Encoded protein: CASSLDWGGGTSYNEQFF. The V gene is TRBV11-3, the J gene TRBJ2-1; a weak D match, TRBD2 (7 bases). Trimming removed 0 bases at V and 4 bases at J, with 19 bases between. Germline CDR1 is SGHNT and CDR2 is YENEEA. This CDR3 comprises 18 residues. The full variable domain, rest sourced from reference TRBV11-3 and TRBJ2-1, is EAGVVQSPRYKIIEKKQPVAFWCNPISGHNTLYWYLQNLGQGPELLIRYENEEAVDDSQLPKDRFSAERLKGVDSTLKIQPAELGDSAVYLCASSLDWGGGTSYNEQFFGPGTRLTVL.

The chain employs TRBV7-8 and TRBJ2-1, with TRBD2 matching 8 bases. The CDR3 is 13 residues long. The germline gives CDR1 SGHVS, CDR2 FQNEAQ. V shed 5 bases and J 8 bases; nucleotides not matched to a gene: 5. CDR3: CASSAGLAYEQFF. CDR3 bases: TGTGCCAGCAGCGCCGGACTAGCCTATGAGCAGTTCTTC.

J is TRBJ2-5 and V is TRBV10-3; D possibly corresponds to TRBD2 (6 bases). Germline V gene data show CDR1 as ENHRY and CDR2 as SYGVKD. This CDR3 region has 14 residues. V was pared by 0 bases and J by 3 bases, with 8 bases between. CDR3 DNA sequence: TGTGCCATCAGTGAGTCAGGAGGGAAAGAGACCCAGTACTTC. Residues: CAISESGGKETQYF.

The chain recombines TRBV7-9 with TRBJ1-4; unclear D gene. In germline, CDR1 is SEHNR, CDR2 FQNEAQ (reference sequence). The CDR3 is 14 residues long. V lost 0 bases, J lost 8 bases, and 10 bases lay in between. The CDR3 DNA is TGTGCCAGCAGCTTAGCCGGAGGGAAAGAAAAACTGTTTTTT. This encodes CASSLAGGKEKLFF.

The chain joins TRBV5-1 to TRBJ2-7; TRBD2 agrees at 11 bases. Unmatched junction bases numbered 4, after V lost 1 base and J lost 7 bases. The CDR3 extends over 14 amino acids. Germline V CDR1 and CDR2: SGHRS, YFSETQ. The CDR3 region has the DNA TGCGCCAGCAGCTTGACTAGCGGGAGTAGTGAGCAGTACTTC. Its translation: CASSLTSGSSEQYF.

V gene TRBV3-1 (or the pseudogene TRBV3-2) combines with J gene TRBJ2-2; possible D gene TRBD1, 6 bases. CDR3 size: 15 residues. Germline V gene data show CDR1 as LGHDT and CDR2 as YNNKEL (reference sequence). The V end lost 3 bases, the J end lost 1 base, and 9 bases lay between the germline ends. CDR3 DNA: TGTGCCAGCAGCCAGGACAGCCGGAACACCGGGGAGCTGTTTTTT. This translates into CASSQDSRNTGELFF.

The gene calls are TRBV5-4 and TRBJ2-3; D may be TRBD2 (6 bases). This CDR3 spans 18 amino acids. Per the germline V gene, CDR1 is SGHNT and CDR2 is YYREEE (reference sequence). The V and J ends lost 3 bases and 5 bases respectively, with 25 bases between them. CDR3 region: CASSSGDSGHLIGDTQYF. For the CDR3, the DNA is TGTGCCAGCAGCTCGGGAGATAGCGGACACCTAATTGGAGATACGCAGTATTTT.

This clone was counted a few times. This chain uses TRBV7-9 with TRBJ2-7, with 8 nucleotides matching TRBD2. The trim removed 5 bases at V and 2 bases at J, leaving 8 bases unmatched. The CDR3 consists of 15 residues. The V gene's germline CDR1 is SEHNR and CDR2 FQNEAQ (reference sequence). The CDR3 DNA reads TGTGCCAGCAGCCCCCGAGCGGGGGATCCCTACGAGCAGTACTTC. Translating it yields CASSPRAGDPYEQYF.

The CDR3 here is CASSLAGGSEKLFF. CDR3 bases: TGTGCCAGCAGCTTAGCGGGGGGGAGTGAAAAACTGTTTTTT. The chain links TRBV7-9 to TRBJ1-4; TRBD1 might be the D (5 bases). CDR1 SEHNR and CDR2 FQNEAQ come from the germline V gene (reference sequence). V lost 0 bases to trimming and J lost 7 bases, with 9 bases between them. The CDR3 is made up of 14 amino acids.

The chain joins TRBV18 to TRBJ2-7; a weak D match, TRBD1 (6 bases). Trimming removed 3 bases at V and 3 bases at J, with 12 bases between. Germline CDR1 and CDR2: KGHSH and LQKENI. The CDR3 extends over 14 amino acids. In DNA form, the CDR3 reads TGTGCCAGCTCACCTGGGGGCGGACTCTACGAGCAGTACTTC. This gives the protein CASSPGGGLYEQYF.

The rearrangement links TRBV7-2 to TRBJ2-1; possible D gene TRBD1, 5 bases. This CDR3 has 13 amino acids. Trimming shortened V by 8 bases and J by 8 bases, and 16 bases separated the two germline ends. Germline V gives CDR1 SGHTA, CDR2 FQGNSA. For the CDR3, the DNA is TGTGCCAGCCGAAGGGGATCAAGCCATGAGCAGTTCTTC. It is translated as CASRRGSSHEQFF.

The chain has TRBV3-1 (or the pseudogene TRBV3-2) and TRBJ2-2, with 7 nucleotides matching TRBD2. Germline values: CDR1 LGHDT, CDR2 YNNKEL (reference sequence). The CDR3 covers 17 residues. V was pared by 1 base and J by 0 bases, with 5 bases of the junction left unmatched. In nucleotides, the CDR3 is TGTGCCAGCAGCCAAGGGTTCGCGGGGGCGAACACCGGGGAGCTGTTTTTT. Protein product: CASSQGFAGANTGELFF.